The rows below give T cell receptor beta chains drawn from one sample of a study of T-cell reconstitution after alpha-beta-depleted transplantation in children. TCRdb re-analysed the PCR reads in MiXCR, keeping a single row per CDR3 protein. Here the sample spans some 280,000 distinct CDR3 sequences, approximately 9.8% being singletons. The sequencing here drew on PBMCs from the stem cell graft donor, taken from the stem cell graft. These receptors all stem from a human donor who donated a stem cell graft to a child with SCID. Each CDR3 is given with its conserved first and last residue. A D gene is named only where the DNA matches it firmly. Size is omitted from some rows. Given values are once, few, many or a class for expanded clones.

>.|TRBV12-3/TRBV12-4|TRBJ2-1|15|TRBD2
CASTRLAGFYNEQFF
TGTGCCAGCACCCGGCTAGCGGGTTTCTACAATGAGCAGTTCTTC
>few|TRBV20-1|TRBJ2-2|14|.
CSAIRDKITGELFF
TGCAGTGCCATCCGGGACAAAATCACCGGGGAGCTGTTTTTT
>.|TRBV12-3/TRBV12-4|TRBJ1-3|15|TRBD1
CASSSDRGIGNTIYF
TGTGCCAGCTCCTCAGACAGGGGGATCGGAAACACCATATATTTT
>many|TRBV12-3/TRBV12-4|TRBJ1-1|14|.
CASSFEGRGTEAFF
TGTGCCAGCAGTTTTGAGGGTCGGGGCACTGAAGCTTTCTTT
>.|TRBV27|TRBJ2-3|15|.
CASSLRTHRTDTQYF
TGTGCCAGCAGTTTAAGGACACATCGCACAGATACGCAGTATTTT
>.|TRBV21-1|TRBJ2-7|19|.
CASSKALVEADRAAYEQYF
TGTGCCAGCAGCAAAGCCCTAGTTGAGGCTGACAGGGCCGCCTACGAGCAGTACTTC
>few|TRBV20-1|TRBJ2-7|16|.
CSARDLVAGIFYEQYF
TGCAGTGCTAGAGACCTCGTGGCAGGGATATTCTACGAGCAGTACTTC
>few|TRBV6-6|TRBJ2-5|13|TRBD2
CASSPPGLGLQYF
TGTGCCAGCAGTCCACCGGGACTAGGGCTCCAGTACTTC
>.|TRBV5-6|TRBJ2-7|13|.
CASSLVRGSEQYF
TGTGCCAGCAGCTTGGTCAGGGGATCCGAGCAGTACTTC
>.|TRBV7-9|TRBJ2-7|14|.
CASTKTGLAYEQYF
TGTGCCAGCACCAAAACAGGGCTCGCCTACGAGCAGTACTTC
>few|TRBV4-1|TRBJ2-7|16|TRBD1
CASSQFTGDGSYEQYF
TGCGCCAGCAGCCAATTCACAGGGGACGGTTCCTACGAGCAGTACTTC
>few|TRBV20-1|TRBJ1-5|14|.
CSAGMGTPSQPQHF
TGCAGTGCTGGAATGGGGACCCCAAGTCAGCCCCAGCATTTT
>.|TRBV7-3|TRBJ2-3|15|TRBD2
CASSLSSGGPDTQYF
TGTGCCAGCAGCTTAAGTAGCGGGGGCCCAGATACGCAGTATTTT
>few|TRBV27|TRBJ2-1|13|.
CASTTTALNEQFF
TGTGCCAGCACCACGACAGCTCTCAATGAGCAGTTCTTC
>many|TRBV12-3/TRBV12-4|TRBJ1-2|15|.
CASSLRSGDPYGYTF
TGTGCCAGCAGTTTAAGGTCAGGAGACCCCTATGGCTACACCTTC
>.|TRBV6-1|TRBJ1-5|15|.
CASSPDSRSNQPQHF
TGTGCCAGCAGTCCGGACAGTCGTAGCAATCAGCCCCAGCATTTT
>.|TRBV7-9|TRBJ2-7|14|.
CASSPWGNDYEQYF
TGTGCCAGCAGTCCTTGGGGTAACGACTACGAGCAGTACTTC